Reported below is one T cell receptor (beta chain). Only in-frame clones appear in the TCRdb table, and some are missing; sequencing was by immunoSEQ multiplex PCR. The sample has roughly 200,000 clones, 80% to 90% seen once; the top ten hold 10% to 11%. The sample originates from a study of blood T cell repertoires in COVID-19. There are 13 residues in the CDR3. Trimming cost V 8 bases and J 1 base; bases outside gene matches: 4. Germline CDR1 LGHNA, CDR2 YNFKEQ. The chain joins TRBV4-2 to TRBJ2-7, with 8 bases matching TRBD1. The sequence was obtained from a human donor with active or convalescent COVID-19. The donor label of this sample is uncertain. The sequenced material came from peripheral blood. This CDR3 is CASGTGFSYEQYF. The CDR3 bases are TGTGCCAGCGGGACAGGATTTTCCTACGAGCAGTACTTC.